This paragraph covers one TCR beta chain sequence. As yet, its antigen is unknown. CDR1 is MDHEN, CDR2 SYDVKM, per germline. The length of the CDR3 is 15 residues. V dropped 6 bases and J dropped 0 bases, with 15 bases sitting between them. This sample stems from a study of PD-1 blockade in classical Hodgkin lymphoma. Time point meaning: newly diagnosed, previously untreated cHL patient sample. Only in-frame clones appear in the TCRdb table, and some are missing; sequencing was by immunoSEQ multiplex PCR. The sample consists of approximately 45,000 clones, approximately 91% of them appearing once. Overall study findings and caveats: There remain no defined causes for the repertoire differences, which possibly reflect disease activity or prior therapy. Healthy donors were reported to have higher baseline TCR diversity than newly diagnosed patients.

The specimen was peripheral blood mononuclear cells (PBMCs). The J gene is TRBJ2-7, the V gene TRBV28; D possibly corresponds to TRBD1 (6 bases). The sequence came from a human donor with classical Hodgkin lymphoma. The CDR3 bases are TGTGCCAGCAGCTCAGGGGCGGCCAGCTCCTACGAGCAGTACTTC. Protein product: CASSSGAASSYEQYF.